This T cell receptor beta chain was captured by sequencing in a study of blood T cell repertoires in COVID-19. V shed 4 bases and J 4 bases; nucleotides not matched to a gene: 6. The CDR3 spans 16 residues. CDR1 is GTSNPN and CDR2 is SVGIG in the germline V gene (reference sequence). Using immunoSEQ multiplex PCR, the repertoire was profiled, and TCRdb retains in-frame clones only, with some absent. The table has fewer than 350,000 clones, 70% to 90% seen once. This sequence joins TRBV30 and TRBJ2-5; 16 bases agree with TRBD2. The sample was peripheral blood. This receptor was taken from a woman in her twenties or thirties who had recovered from COVID-19. CDR3 in amino acids: CAWTPGLAGGRETQYF. The DNA for the CDR3 is TGTGCCTGGACCCCGGGACTAGCGGGGGGGCGAGAGACCCAGTACTTC.